This T cell receptor beta chain was sequenced for a study of blood T cells in healthy people across ages. Study overall: About one barcoded TCR beta cDNA was captured per two T cells. General study points: Both naive CD4+ cell counts and diversity were greater in long-lived donors than in aged donors. A conclusive naive versus antigen-experienced comparison was prevented by the unsorted PBMCs.

Remarks on this clonotype: Its antigen is currently unknown.

Primers used in a second PCR of roughly 7 to 11 cycles were a sample-barcoded 5' primer and a J-beta primer mix. TCRdb ran MiXCR on the 5' RACE reads and lists one entry per CDR3 protein. The sample includes about 620,000 distinct CDR3 sequences, around 21% of them seen just once. Losses at the gene ends were 6 bases for V and 2 bases for J; bases not matched to a gene: 5. This CDR3 has 14 residues. The germline V gene encodes CDR1 SGHDT and CDR2 YYEEEE. For every donor, a draw yielded 9.5 to 10 milliliters of peripheral blood. The chain combines TRBV5-6 with TRBJ2-7; 10 nucleotides match TRBD1. The sample comprised blood. This TCR came from a man between 65 and 80 years old in good health. This chain's CDR3 is CASKVGQGAYEQYF. As DNA, the CDR3 is TGTGCCAGCAAGGTCGGACAGGGGGCCTACGAGCAGTACTTC.